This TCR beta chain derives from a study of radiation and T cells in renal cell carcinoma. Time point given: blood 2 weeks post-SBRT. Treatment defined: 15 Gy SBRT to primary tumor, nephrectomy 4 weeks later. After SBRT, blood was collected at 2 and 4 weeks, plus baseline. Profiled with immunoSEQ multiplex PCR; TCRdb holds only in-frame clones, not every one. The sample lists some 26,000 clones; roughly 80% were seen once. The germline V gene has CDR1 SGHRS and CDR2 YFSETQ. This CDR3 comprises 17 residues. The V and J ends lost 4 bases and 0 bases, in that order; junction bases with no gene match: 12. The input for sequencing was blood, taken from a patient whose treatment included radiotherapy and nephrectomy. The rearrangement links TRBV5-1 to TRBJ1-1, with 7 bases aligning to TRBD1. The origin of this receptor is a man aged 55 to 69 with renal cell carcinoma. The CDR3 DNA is TGCGCCAGCAGCGTATTCCCGGGACAGATGATGAACACTGAAGCTTTCTTT. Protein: CASSVFPGQMMNTEAFF.